The rows below give T cell receptor beta chains drawn from one sample of a study of TIL therapy for anti-PD-1-resistant metastatic lung cancer. The repertoire was sequenced with immunoSEQ multiplex PCR; TCRdb's copy has only in-frame clones and lacks some. This sample has 25,000 to 30,000 clones; 60% to 70% occur once, and the top ten carry roughly 15%. Sequencing was performed on tumor tissue, taken at baseline. The receptors derive from a woman aged 30 to 85 with non-small cell lung cancer. Each CDR3 is given with its conserved first and last residue. The order of the fields is clone size, V gene, D gene, J gene, CDR3 length, CDR3 protein, CDR3 DNA. The D gene is left open where the match is weak. Clone size is not always given. Where it is, it says once, few, many or a class for expanded clones.

once	TRBV19	.	TRBJ2-1	13	CASSLGSYNEQFF	TGTGCCAGTAGTTTGGGTTCCTACAATGAGCAGTTCTTC
few	TRBV30	.	TRBJ1-2	13	CAWSAQGKGGYTF	TGTGCCTGGAGTGCTCAAGGGAAGGGTGGCTACACCTTC
.	TRBV23-1	.	TRBJ1-3	15	CASSQSRGDGNTIYF	TGCGCCAGCAGTCAATCGAGGGGGGACGGAAACACCATATATTTT
.	TRBV9	TRBD2	TRBJ2-1	19	CASSKREVTSGSWDNEQFF	TGTGCCAGCAGCAAGAGGGAGGTGACTAGCGGGAGTTGGGACAATGAGCAGTTCTTC
.	TRBV2	.	TRBJ2-7	12	CASSPTFYEQYF	TGTGCCAGCAGCCCCACGTTCTACGAGCAGTACTTC
.	TRBV18	.	TRBJ2-7	16	CASSPVPGARSYEQYF	TGTGCCAGCTCACCGGTGCCAGGGGCTAGGTCCTACGAGCAGTACTTC
once	TRBV5-8	.	TRBJ2-7	14	CASSLGEYSYEQYF	TGTGCCAGCAGCTTGGGGGAATATTCGTACGAGCAGTACTTC
.	TRBV11-2	.	TRBJ1-2	12	CASSLTGSGYTF	TGTGCCAGCAGCCTAACAGGGTCCGGCTACACCTTC
.	TRBV6-5	.	TRBJ2-1	15	CASSFLGHDKNEQFF	TGTGCCAGCAGTTTCTTGGGGCATGATAAGAATGAGCAGTTCTTC
once	TRBV4-1	.	TRBJ1-5	13	CASSQEVDQPQHF	TGCGCCAGCAGCCAAGAAGTGGATCAGCCCCAGCATTTT
.	TRBV6-1	.	TRBJ2-4	14	CASTEGRTKNIQYF	TGTGCCAGCACGGAGGGGCGGACCAAAAACATTCAGTACTTC
.	TRBV27	.	TRBJ2-7	16	CASSLRQGRPPYEQYF	TGTGCCAGCAGTTTAAGGCAGGGGAGACCTCCCTACGAGCAGTACTTC
once	TRBV5-1	.	TRBJ1-5	15	CASSLAGRSNQPQHF	TGCGCCAGCAGCTTGGCTGGGCGAAGCAATCAGCCCCAGCATTTT
.	TRBV11-2	.	TRBJ1-1	13	CASSPGRNTEAFF	TGTGCCAGCAGCCCTGGTAGGAACACTGAAGCTTTCTTT
.	TRBV6-6	.	TRBJ1-1	11	CASTWGAEAFF	TGTGCCAGCACCTGGGGGGCGGAAGCTTTCTTT
few	TRBV19	.	TRBJ2-7	11	CASSIGLEQYF	TGTGCCAGTAGTATCGGGCTCGAGCAGTACTTC
.	TRBV6-6	.	TRBJ1-5	16	CASRLDSSISNQPQHF	TGTGCCAGCAGATTGGACAGCAGTATCAGCAATCAGCCCCAGCATTTT
.	TRBV7-2	TRBD2	TRBJ2-7	13	CASTRLAGVEQYF	TGTGCCAGCACAAGGCTAGCGGGTGTCGAGCAGTACTTC
few	TRBV27	.	TRBJ1-5	13	CASSRLGDQPQHF	TGTGCCAGCTCCCGGCTCGGGGATCAGCCCCAGCATTTT
.	TRBV5-6	.	TRBJ2-1	15	CASSTGAGGMNEQFF	TGTGCCAGCAGCACGGGGGCAGGGGGGATGAATGAGCAGTTCTTC
.	TRBV19	.	TRBJ1-4	15	CASNLEGRANEKLFF	TGTGCCAGTAACTTAGAAGGCAGGGCAAATGAAAAACTGTTTTTT
.	TRBV19	TRBD1	TRBJ1-4	13	CASRDRGLEKLFF	TGTGCCAGCCGAGACAGGGGTTTGGAAAAACTGTTTTTT
.	TRBV4-1	.	TRBJ2-7	16	CASSPDPGLLTYEQYF	TGCGCCAGCAGCCCCGACCCGGGACTCCTCACCTACGAGCAGTACTTC
.	TRBV2	.	TRBJ1-5	15	CASSVYGGSNQPQHF	TGTGCCAGCAGTGTATACGGGGGAAGCAATCAGCCCCAGCATTTT
.	TRBV5-1	.	TRBJ2-7	14	CASRGDGAGYEQYF	TGCGCCAGCAGGGGAGACGGGGCGGGCTACGAGCAGTACTTC
few	TRBV6-5	.	TRBJ2-2	13	CASSPDRTGELFF	TGTGCCAGCAGTCCCGACAGGACCGGGGAGCTGTTTTTT
.	TRBV29-1	TRBD1	TRBJ2-3	16	CSARGGTGGAGDTQYF	TGCAGCGCACGGGGCGGGACAGGGGGCGCGGGAGATACGCAGTATTTT
.	TRBV11-2	.	TRBJ2-3	19	CASRRTIRETFGGADTQYF	TGTGCCAGCAGACGCACTATCCGGGAAACTTTCGGGGGAGCGGATACGCAGTATTTT
.	TRBV29-1	.	TRBJ2-3	14	CSVEGRASTDTQYF	TGCAGCGTTGAAGGGCGGGCTAGCACAGATACGCAGTATTTT
few	TRBV5-6	.	TRBJ2-7	17	CASSLVARDPAANEQYF	TGTGCCAGCAGCTTGGTGGCCCGGGATCCTGCCGCGAACGAGCAGTACTTC
.	TRBV10-2	.	TRBJ2-7	12	CASRDRTYEQYF	TGCGCCAGCCGTGACAGAACATACGAGCAGTACTTC